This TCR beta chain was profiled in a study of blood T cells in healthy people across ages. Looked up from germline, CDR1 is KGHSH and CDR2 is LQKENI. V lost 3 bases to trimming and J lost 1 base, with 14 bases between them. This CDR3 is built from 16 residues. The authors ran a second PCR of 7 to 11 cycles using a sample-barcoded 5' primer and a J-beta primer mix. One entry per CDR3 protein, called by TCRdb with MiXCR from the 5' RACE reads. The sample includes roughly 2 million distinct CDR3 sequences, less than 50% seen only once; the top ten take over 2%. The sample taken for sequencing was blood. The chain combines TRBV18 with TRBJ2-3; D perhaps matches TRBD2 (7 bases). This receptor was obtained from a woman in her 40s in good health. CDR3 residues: CASSPGRGRRTDTQYF. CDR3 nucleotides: TGTGCCAGCTCACCGGGGCGGGGGCGACGCACAGATACGCAGTATTTT.